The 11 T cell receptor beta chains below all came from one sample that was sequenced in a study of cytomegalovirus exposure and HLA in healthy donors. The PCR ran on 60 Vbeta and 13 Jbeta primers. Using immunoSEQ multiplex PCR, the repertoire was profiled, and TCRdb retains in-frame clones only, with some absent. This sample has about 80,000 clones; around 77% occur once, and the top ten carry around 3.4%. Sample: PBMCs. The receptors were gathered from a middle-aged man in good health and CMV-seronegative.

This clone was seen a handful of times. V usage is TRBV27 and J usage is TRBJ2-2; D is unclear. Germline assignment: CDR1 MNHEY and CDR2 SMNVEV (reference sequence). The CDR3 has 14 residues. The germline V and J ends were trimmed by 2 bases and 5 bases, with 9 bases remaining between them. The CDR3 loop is CASSLRSRTGELFF. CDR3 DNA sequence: TGTGCCAGCAGTTTAAGGTCCAGGACCGGGGAGCTGTTTTTT.

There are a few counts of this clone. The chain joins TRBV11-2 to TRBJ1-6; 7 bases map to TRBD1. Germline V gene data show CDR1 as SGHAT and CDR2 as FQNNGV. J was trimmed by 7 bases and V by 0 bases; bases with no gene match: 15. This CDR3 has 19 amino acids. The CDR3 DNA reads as TGTGCCAGCAGCTTAGATGCACTACAGACAGGGTTTGGGAATTCACCCCTCCACTTT. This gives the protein CASSLDALQTGFGNSPLHF.

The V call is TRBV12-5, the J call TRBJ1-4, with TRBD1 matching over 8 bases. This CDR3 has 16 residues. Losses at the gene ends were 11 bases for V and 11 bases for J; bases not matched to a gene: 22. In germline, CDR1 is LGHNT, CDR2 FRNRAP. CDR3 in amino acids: CAGLGTGGDIGEKLFF. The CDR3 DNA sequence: TGTGCTGGCCTCGGGACAGGAGGAGATATTGGGGAGAAACTGTTTTTT.

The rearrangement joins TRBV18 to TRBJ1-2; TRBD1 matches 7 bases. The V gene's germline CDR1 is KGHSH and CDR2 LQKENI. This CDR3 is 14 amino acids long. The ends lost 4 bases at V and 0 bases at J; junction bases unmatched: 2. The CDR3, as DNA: TGTGCCAGCTCACGGGACAGATCTAACTATGGCTACACCTTC. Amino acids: CASSRDRSNYGYTF.

CDR3 nucleotides: TGCGCCAGCCGACTAGCGGGGGAAGAGACCCAGTACTTC. Translated: CASRLAGEETQYF. The chain is built from TRBV5-1 and TRBJ2-5, with 12 bases identical to TRBD2. From germline, CDR1 is SGHRS and CDR2 YFSETQ. V shed 7 bases and J 3 bases; nucleotides not matched to a gene: 1. The CDR3 is made up of 13 amino acids. The full variable domain, in which reference TRBV5-1 and TRBJ2-5 provide the parts outside the CDR3, is KAGVTQTPRYLIKTRGQQVTLSCSPISGHRSVSWYQQTPGQGLQFLFEYFSETQRNKGNFPGRFSGRQFSNSRSEMNVSTLELGDSALYLCASRLAGEETQYFGPGTRLLVL.

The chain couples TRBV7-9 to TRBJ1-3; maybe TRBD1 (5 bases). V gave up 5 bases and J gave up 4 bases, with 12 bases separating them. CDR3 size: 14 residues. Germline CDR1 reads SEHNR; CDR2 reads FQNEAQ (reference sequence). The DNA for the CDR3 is TGTGCCAGCAGCCGGGGGTCCTCAGGAAACACCATATATTTT. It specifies CASSRGSSGNTIYF.

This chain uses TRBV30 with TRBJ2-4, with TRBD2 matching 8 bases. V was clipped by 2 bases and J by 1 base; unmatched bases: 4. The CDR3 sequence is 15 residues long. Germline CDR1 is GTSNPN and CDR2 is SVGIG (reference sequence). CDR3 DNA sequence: TGTGCCTGGAGTTTCGGCGGGGGGGCCAAAAACATTCAGTACTTC. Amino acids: CAWSFGGGAKNIQYF.

DNA for the CDR3: TGTGCCAGCAGGACGCGGGCAGGGGCCTCTAATGAAAAACTGTTTTTT. Its translation: CASRTRAGASNEKLFF. This chain joins TRBV2 and TRBJ1-4; D may be TRBD1 (6 bases). V lost 6 bases and J lost 3, with 17 bases in between. The CDR3 covers 16 residues. Germline V CDR1 and CDR2: SNHLY, FYNNEI.

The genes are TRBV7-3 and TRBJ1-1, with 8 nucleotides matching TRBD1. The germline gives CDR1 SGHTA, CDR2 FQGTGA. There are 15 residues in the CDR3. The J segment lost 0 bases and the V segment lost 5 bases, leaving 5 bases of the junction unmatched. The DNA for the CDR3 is TGTGCCAGCAGCATCGCAGGGGGCATGAACACTGAAGCTTTCTTT. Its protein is CASSIAGGMNTEAFF.

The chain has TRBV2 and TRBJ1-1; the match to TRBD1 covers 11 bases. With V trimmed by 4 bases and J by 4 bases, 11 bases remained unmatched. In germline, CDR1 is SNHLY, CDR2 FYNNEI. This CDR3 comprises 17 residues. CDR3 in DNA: TGTGCCAGCAGTGCCTGGACAGGGGGCATGGTTATCACTGAAGCTTTCTTT. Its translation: CASSAWTGGMVITEAFF. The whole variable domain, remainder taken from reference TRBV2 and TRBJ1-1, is EPEVTQTPSHQVTQMGQEVILRCVPISNHLYFYWYRQILGQKVEFLVSFYNNEISEKSEIFDDQFSVERPDGSNFTLKIRSTKLEDSAMYFCASSAWTGGMVITEAFFGQGTRLTVV.

CDR3 sequence: CASSPQASLGQGWEQYF. CDR3 coding DNA: TGTGCCAGCAGTCCCCAGGCTTCCCTTGGACAGGGGTGGGAGCAGTACTTC. The chain joins TRBV27 to TRBJ2-7, with 9 bases lining up with TRBD1. CDR3 length: 17 amino acids. The V gene end was trimmed by 5 bases and the J gene end by 7 bases; junction bases not matched to a gene: 18. Germline V gene lookup returns CDR1 MNHEY and CDR2 SMNVEV (reference sequence).